This T cell receptor (beta chain) was recovered during a study of blood T cells in healthy people across ages. Study outcomes and limitations: Naive CD4+ cell counts and diversity both ran higher in long-lived than in aged donors.

This clonotype was observed many times. Its specificity is unknown. Sample-barcoded 5' priming and a J-beta primer mix drove a second PCR of about 6 to 12 cycles. MiXCR, run by TCRdb on the 5' RACE reads, gives a single entry per CDR3 protein. Of 600,000 or so distinct CDR3 sequences listed, approximately 21% are singletons. This CDR3 is 14 amino acids long. The ends were cut back, 5 bases at V and 2 bases at J, with 11 bases in the middle. Germline values: CDR1 SGHRS, CDR2 YFSETQ. The origin of this receptor is a man between 70 and 80 years old in good health. The rearrangement uses TRBV5-1 and TRBJ2-1; D is uncertain. The sequenced sample consisted of blood. The CDR3 coding sequence is TGCGCCAGCAGTTTAGATGATACCTACAATGAGCAGTTCTTC. The encoded protein is CASSLDDTYNEQFF.